This record concerns one T cell receptor beta chain sequence. Its antigen is still unknown. The data originate from a study of beta chain features in type 1 diabetes. Study details: Similarity in age, gender and cell yields was seen between patients and healthy donors.

Once sorted, every population was more than 95% pure. Study-level findings and limits: Possibly, sequencing cDNA over-represented cells that had high TCR expression levels. TCRB CDR3 length was moderately but significantly reduced in all four CD4+ subsets of Type 1 diabetes patients.

Reverse transcribing all isolated RNA meant expressed TCRB transcripts were sequenced. Profiling relied on immunoSEQ multiplex PCR, and the TCRdb table lists in-frame clones only, not all of them. The sample shows 50,000 to 70,000 clones, 40% to 65% of them seen only once. This receptor was identified in a woman between 40 and 55 years old with type 1 diabetes. Sequencing was done on a sample of Tregs from blood.

CDR3 loop: CASSLITGTEYGYTF. The CDR3 DNA reads as TGTGCCAGCAGCTTAATCACCGGGACAGAGTATGGCTACACCTTC. J is TRBJ1-2 and V is TRBV7-2; TRBD1 matches at 7 bases. The CDR3 is made up of 15 amino acids. Per germline, CDR1 SGHTA and CDR2 FQGNSA. V was pared by 2 bases and J by 5 bases, with 8 bases of the junction left unmatched.